A single T cell receptor (beta chain) is shown here with its context. The CDR3 totals 14 residues. CDR1 is SEHNR and CDR2 is FQNEAQ in the germline V gene (reference sequence). The trim removed 5 bases at V and 5 bases at J, leaving 8 bases unmatched. Original analysis: Quantification of nucleated cells was approximated via reference gene primer amplification. Profiled with immunoSEQ multiplex PCR; TCRdb holds only in-frame clones, not every one. Clone size and the V and J calls come from that table; the DNA yielded D and trimming. The data contain about 220,000 clones, more than 65% of them seen just once; the ten biggest clones take up roughly 2.3%. This sample was included in a study of blood T cell repertoires in COVID-19. Across the study: Samples representing acute and convalescent COVID-19 were sourced from the United States, Italy and Spain. In each case, the material was cDNA or gDNA derived from T cells, B-cell-depleted T cells, or PBMCs.

The V call is TRBV7-9, the J call TRBJ2-7; 8 bases are a match to TRBD2. The source material was peripheral blood. This TCR came from a woman aged 60-70 years with acute or convalescent COVID-19. DNA of the CDR3: TGTGCCAGCAGCCCCGGGGGGGCCAGGGACGAGCAGTACTTC. Its protein product is CASSPGGARDEQYF.